The next 27 T cell receptor beta chains were all read from a single sample in a study of CD8 T cells in Susac syndrome. Random hexamers served to reverse transcribe roughly 0.45 to 1 ug RNA. TCRdb independently ran MiXCR on the immunoSEQ multiplex PCR reads; one entry per CDR3 protein. This repertoire shows about 150,000 distinct CDR3 sequences, 92% found once; its top ten account for roughly 0.08%. Material: CD4+ T cells from PBMCs. These receptors were collected from a human donor in good health.

The table lists this clonotype with a count of one. The chain carries TRBV7-2 and TRBJ1-4; 7 nucleotides line up with TRBD1. V gave up 6 bases and J gave up 2 bases; unmatched junction bases: 6. The length of the CDR3 is 15 residues. The germline V gene has CDR1 SGHTA and CDR2 FQGNSA. The CDR3 DNA sequence: TGTGCCAGCAGTCCGCAACAGGGGACTAATGAAAAACTGTTTTTT. Translation: CASSPQQGTNEKLFF.

The CDR3 DNA sequence: TGTGCCAGCAGCTTCGACAGGGTGAGACGCTATGGCTACACCTTC. Translation: CASSFDRVRRYGYTF. The chain links TRBV7-9 to TRBJ1-2; 7 nucleotides match TRBD1. The CDR3 sequence is 15 residues long. CDR1 is SEHNR and CDR2 is FQNEAQ in the germline V gene (reference sequence). J lost 4 bases, V lost 3 bases, and 8 bases had no gene match.

V gene TRBV18 combines with J gene TRBJ2-7; D ambiguous. The germline V gene encodes CDR1 KGHSH and CDR2 LQKENI. The CDR3 runs to 13 residues. Trimming cost V 3 bases and J 4 bases, with 10 bases left between them. CDR3 bases: TGTGCCAGCTCACCTATCCTGTGGTACGAGCAGTACTTC. This gives the protein CASSPILWYEQYF.

This chain connects TRBV4-3 to TRBJ2-5; D unresolved. The germline V gene has CDR1 LGHNA and CDR2 YSLEER. CDR3 length equals 14 residues. The V gene lost 1 base and the J gene lost 5 bases, with 11 bases spanning the gap. This chain's CDR3 is CASSQVMLKETQYF. The CDR3 nucleotides read TGCGCCAGCAGCCAAGTCATGTTGAAGGAGACCCAGTACTTC.

The chain uses TRBV4-2 and TRBJ1-2, with 7 positions matching TRBD1. Germline V gene data show CDR1 as LGHNA and CDR2 as YNFKEQ. With V trimmed by 4 bases and J by 4 bases, 6 bases remained unmatched. The CDR3 has 14 residues. For the CDR3, the DNA is TGTGCCAGCAGCCGCAGGGACAGCCCCTATGGCTACACCTTC. Encoded protein: CASSRRDSPYGYTF.

The rearrangement uses TRBV30 and TRBJ1-1; TRBD1 agrees at 7 bases. CDR3 size: 13 residues. J lost 5 bases, V lost 2 bases, and 5 bases had no gene match. Germline values: CDR1 GTSNPN, CDR2 SVGIG (reference sequence). The CDR3 loop reads CAWSTGVETEAFF. In DNA, the CDR3 is TGTGCCTGGAGTACAGGGGTGGAAACTGAAGCTTTCTTT.

This rearrangement joins TRBV7-2 to TRBJ1-5; D call uncertain. The CDR3 sequence is 12 residues long. Per germline, CDR1 SGHTA and CDR2 FQGNSA. The V gene lost 2 bases and the J gene lost 6 bases, with 5 bases spanning the gap. This CDR3 reads CASSLMGQPQHF. DNA for the CDR3: TGTGCCAGCAGCTTAATGGGTCAGCCCCAGCATTTT.

V usage is TRBV21-1 and J usage is TRBJ2-7; the table's D call of TRBD1 was not tested on the DNA. TRBV21-1 represents a pseudogene. The CDR3 sequence is 15 residues long. The CDR3 DNA is TGTGCCAGCAGCAAGGTGCAAGGACAGGGTTCCGAGCAGTACTTC. This codes for CASSKVQGQGSEQYF.

The V call is TRBV3-1, the J call TRBJ2-7; 10 positions agree with TRBD2. Germline values: CDR1 LGHDT, CDR2 YNNKEL (reference sequence). This CDR3 has 14 amino acids. With 7 bases clipped from V and 1 base from J, the junction kept 4 bases outside the gene matches. CDR3 sequence: CASKPGLASYEQYF. DNA for the CDR3: TGTGCCAGCAAACCGGGACTAGCGTCCTACGAGCAGTACTTC.

The rearrangement links TRBV7-9 to TRBJ2-3, with TRBD1 as a possible D gene (5 bases). This CDR3 contains 14 residues. Trimming shortened V by 3 bases and J by 6 bases, and 13 bases separated the two germline ends. Germline V lookup: CDR1 SEHNR, CDR2 FQNEAQ (reference sequence). CDR3 in DNA: TGTGCCAGCAGCTTCCACGCACAGGTCGATACGCAGTATTTT. Translating gives CASSFHAQVDTQYF.

The rearrangement joins TRBV5-1 to TRBJ2-7; TRBD2 aligns across 9 bases. V dropped 7 bases and J dropped 5; count of bases not matched to a gene: 10. Germline V gene lookup returns CDR1 SGHRS and CDR2 YFSETQ. There are 14 residues in the CDR3. CDR3 protein: CASRQPLAGHEQYF. The CDR3 coding sequence is TGCGCCAGCCGACAGCCACTAGCGGGTCACGAGCAGTACTTC.

The rearrangement joins TRBV20-1 to TRBJ2-1, with 7 bases matching TRBD2. V was clipped by 3 bases and J by 4 bases; unmatched bases: 6. From germline, CDR1 is DFQATT and CDR2 SNEGSKA (reference sequence). The CDR3 sequence is 14 residues long. For the CDR3, the DNA is TGCAGTGCTAGGTCGGGACTACGGTACAATGAGCAGTTCTTC. Residues: CSARSGLRYNEQFF.

The V and J genes are TRBV5-1 and TRBJ2-7; D may match TRBD1 or TRBD2 (5 bases each). Per germline, CDR1 SGHRS and CDR2 YFSETQ. V gave up 2 bases and J gave up 6 bases, with 18 bases separating them. The CDR3 consists of 15 residues. CDR3 DNA: TGCGCCAGCAGCTTCTCAGGGAGACCCCGAGGCGAGCAGTACTTC. This translates into CASSFSGRPRGEQYF.

The chain uses TRBV6-5 and TRBJ2-2; 11 nucleotides match TRBD2. Germline loops: CDR1 MNHEY, CDR2 SVGAGI. The CDR3 is 17 residues long. V trimming: 0 bases; J trimming: 0 bases; junction bases outside the gene matches: 0. CDR3 residues: CASSYSGLAANTGELFF. The CDR3 DNA reads as TGTGCCAGCAGTTACTCGGGACTAGCGGCGAACACCGGGGAGCTGTTTTTT.

The chain carries TRBV6-2 or TRBV6-3 and TRBJ1-2; D gene ambiguous. The CDR3 sequence is 12 residues long. Per germline, CDR1 MNHEY and CDR2 SVGEGT. The V and J ends lost 5 bases and 7 bases respectively, with 11 bases between them. The CDR3 here is CASSVRGSGYTF. Here the CDR3 DNA reads TGTGCCAGCAGTGTCCGAGGGTCTGGCTACACCTTC.

V usage is TRBV6-2 or TRBV6-3 and J usage is TRBJ1-5; TRBD1 aligns across 7 bases. The CDR3 spans 15 residues. The germline CDR1 and CDR2 sequences are MNHEY and SVGEGT. The trim removed 4 bases at V and 3 bases at J, leaving 6 bases unmatched. The CDR3 nucleotides are TGTGCCAGCAGTTTCTTAACAGGGGACAATCAGCCCCAGCATTTT. Its protein is CASSFLTGDNQPQHF.

The chain has TRBV6-2 or TRBV6-3 and TRBJ2-7; weak D call: TRBD1 (6 bases). CDR3 length equals 14 residues. Per germline, CDR1 MNHEY and CDR2 SVGEGT. V was cut by 10 bases and J by 3 bases, with 19 bases left in between. The DNA for the CDR3 is TGTGCCACCAAAGACAGGCCCTCGAACTACGAGCAGTACTTC. Protein: CATKDRPSNYEQYF.

The chain has TRBV19 and TRBJ2-7; 7 bases agree with TRBD2. Germline V CDR1 and CDR2: LNHDA, SQIVND (reference sequence). With 5 bases clipped from V and 3 bases from J, the junction kept 4 bases outside the gene matches. This CDR3 region has 13 residues. CDR3 bases: TGTGCCAGTAGTTTGAGGGAGGGCTACGAGCAGTACTTC. Translation gives CASSLREGYEQYF.

This clonotype occurred once. The chain couples TRBV24-1 to TRBJ1-2, with unresolved D. Deletions cut 5 bases from V and 4 bases from J, with 13 bases between. Per germline, CDR1 KGHDR and CDR2 SFDVKD. This CDR3 is 14 amino acids long. Written as DNA, the CDR3 is TGTGCCACCAGTGGGAGGGTATTGATCTATGGCTACACCTTC. It translates to CATSGRVLIYGYTF.

This chain links TRBV5-1 with TRBJ2-2; possible D gene TRBD1, 6 bases. This CDR3 region has 17 residues. Per the germline V gene, CDR1 is SGHRS and CDR2 is YFSETQ. Deletions cut 4 bases from V and 5 bases from J, with 21 bases between. The CDR3 reads CASSRGRGRFRTGELFF. The CDR3 bases are TGCGCCAGCAGCAGGGGCAGGGGACGATTTCGGACCGGGGAGCTGTTTTTT.

Only one count was recorded for this clonotype. This sequence joins TRBV6-2 or TRBV6-3 and TRBJ2-5; D not resolved. Trimming took off 8 bases at V and 5 bases at J, with 15 bases between the two ends. The CDR3 loop spans 13 amino acids. The germline CDR1 and CDR2 sequences are MNHEY and SVGEGT. The CDR3 here is CASEVEGLETQYF. The CDR3 coding sequence is TGTGCCAGCGAGGTGGAAGGCCTGGAGACCCAGTACTTC.

V is TRBV2 and J is TRBJ1-5; D ambiguous. Germline-derived CDR1 and CDR2 are SNHLY and FYNNEI. This CDR3 contains 14 residues. The V and J ends lost 8 bases and 0 bases respectively, with 11 bases between them. CDR3 in DNA: TGTGCCAGCCGGGTAGGGAATAGCAATCAGCCCCAGCATTTT. Translated, it gives CASRVGNSNQPQHF.

V usage is TRBV30 and J usage is TRBJ1-1; a possible D gene is TRBD1 (5 bases). The CDR3 length is 13 residues. Germline-derived CDR1 and CDR2 are GTSNPN and SVGIG (reference sequence). V gave up 7 bases and J gave up 3 bases, with 15 bases separating them. The CDR3 nucleotides read TGTGCCTTTGACAGCTCCCTAGACACTGAAGCTTTCTTT. Residues: CAFDSSLDTEAFF.

The chain recombines TRBV7-2 with TRBJ2-5, with 8 positions matching TRBD2. The germline gives CDR1 SGHTA, CDR2 FQGNSA. V gave up 5 bases and J gave up 0 bases; unmatched junction bases: 11. The CDR3 runs 17 residues. In DNA, the CDR3 is TGTGCCAGCAGCGATGGGCTAGCGGGCCGGTACCAAGAGACCCAGTACTTC. As protein: CASSDGLAGRYQETQYF.

The gene calls are TRBV27 and TRBJ2-3; TRBD1 matches at 8 bases. The CDR3 has 15 amino acids. Germline CDR1 reads MNHEY; CDR2 reads SMNVEV (reference sequence). Germline trimming cut 5 bases from V and 3 bases from J; bases unmatched to any gene: 7. CDR3 residues: CASSPYRQGTDTQYF. In nucleotides, the CDR3 is TGTGCCAGCAGTCCGTACAGACAGGGGACAGATACGCAGTATTTT.

This clonotype was observed a handful of times. The V and J genes are TRBV7-2 and TRBJ2-1; 7 positions agree with TRBD1. Germline assignment: CDR1 SGHTA and CDR2 FQGNSA. J was trimmed by 9 bases and V by 1 base; bases with no gene match: 9. The CDR3 is made up of 15 amino acids. The CDR3 DNA is TGTGCCAGCAGCTTAGACAGGGGTCTCGCGCGTGAGCAGTTCTTC. Translating gives CASSLDRGLAREQFF.

This sequence joins TRBV20-1 and TRBJ2-7, with 9 bases that match TRBD2. Germline trimming cut 6 bases from V and 4 bases from J; bases unmatched to any gene: 7. Germline-derived CDR1 and CDR2 are DFQATT and SNEGSKA (reference sequence). CDR3 length: 13 residues. The CDR3 is CSAPRLAAYEQYF. CDR3 DNA: TGCAGTGCCCCCAGACTAGCGGCATACGAGCAGTACTTC.